This entry is about one T cell receptor beta chain. The germline V gene encodes CDR1 SGHRS and CDR2 YFSETQ. The length of the CDR3 is 14 residues. V lost 0 bases, J lost 0 bases, and 4 bases lay in between. Method: immunoSEQ multiplex PCR; TCRdb's copy keeps in-frame clones and lacks some. The profile shows under 200,000 clones, about 86% of them singletons. The sample is drawn from a study of blood T cell repertoires in COVID-19. Source material: peripheral blood. The TCR comes from a man in his late teens or twenties with acute or convalescent COVID-19. The chain combines TRBV5-1 with TRBJ2-4; D unclear. As DNA, the CDR3 is TGCGCCAGCAGCTTGGATCTAGCCAAAAACATTCAGTACTTC. This sequence encodes CASSLDLAKNIQYF.